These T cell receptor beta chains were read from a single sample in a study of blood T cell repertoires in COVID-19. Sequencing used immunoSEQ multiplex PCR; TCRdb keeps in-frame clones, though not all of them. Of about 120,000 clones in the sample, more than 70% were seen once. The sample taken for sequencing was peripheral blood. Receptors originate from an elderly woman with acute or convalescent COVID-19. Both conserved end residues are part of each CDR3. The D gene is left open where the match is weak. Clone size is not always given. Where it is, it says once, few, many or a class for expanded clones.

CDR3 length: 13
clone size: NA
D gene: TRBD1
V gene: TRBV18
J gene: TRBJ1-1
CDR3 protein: CASSRDRARVAFF
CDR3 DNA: TGTGCCAGCTCACGAGACAGGGCCCGGGTAGCTTTCTTT

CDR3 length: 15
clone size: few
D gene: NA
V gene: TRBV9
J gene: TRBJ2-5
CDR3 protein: CASSVVGGAGETQYF
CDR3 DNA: TGTGCCAGCAGCGTAGTTGGGGGGGCGGGCGAGACCCAGTACTTC

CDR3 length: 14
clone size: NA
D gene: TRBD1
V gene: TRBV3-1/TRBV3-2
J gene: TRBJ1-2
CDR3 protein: CASSRGQAHYGYTF
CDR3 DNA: TGTGCCAGCAGCCGCGGACAGGCGCACTATGGCTACACCTTC

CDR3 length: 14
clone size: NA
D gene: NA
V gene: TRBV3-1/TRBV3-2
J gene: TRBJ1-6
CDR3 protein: CASSQRAGNSPLHF
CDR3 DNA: TGTGCCAGCAGCCAACGAGCAGGCAATTCACCCCTCCACTTT

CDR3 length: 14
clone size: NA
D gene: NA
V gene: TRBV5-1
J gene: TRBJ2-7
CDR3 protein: CASSLEVGSYEQYF
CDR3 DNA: TGCGCCAGCAGCTTGGAAGTCGGTTCCTACGAGCAGTACTTC

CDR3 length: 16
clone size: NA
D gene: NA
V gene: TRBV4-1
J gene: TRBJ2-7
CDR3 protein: CASSQVSTLSSYEQYF
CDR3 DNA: TGCGCCAGCAGCCAAGTAAGCACCTTGAGCTCCTACGAGCAGTACTTC

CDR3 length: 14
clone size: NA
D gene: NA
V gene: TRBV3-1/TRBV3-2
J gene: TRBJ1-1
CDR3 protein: CASSQIYGNTEAFF
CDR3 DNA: TGTGCCAGCAGCCAAATATACGGTAACACTGAAGCTTTCTTT

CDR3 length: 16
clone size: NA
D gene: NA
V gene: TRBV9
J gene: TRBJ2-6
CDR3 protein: CASSVGPGAGANVLTF
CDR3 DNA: TGTGCCAGCAGCGTAGGACCAGGGGCTGGGGCCAACGTCCTGACTTTC

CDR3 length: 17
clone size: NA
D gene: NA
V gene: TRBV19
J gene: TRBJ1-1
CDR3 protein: CASSKLRGRQMNTEAFF
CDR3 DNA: TGTGCCAGTAGTAAACTTCGGGGTCGGCAAATGAACACTGAAGCTTTCTTT

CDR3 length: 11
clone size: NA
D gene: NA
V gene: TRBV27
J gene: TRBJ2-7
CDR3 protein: CASSFYYEQYF
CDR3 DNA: TGTGCCAGCAGTTTCTACTACGAGCAGTACTTC

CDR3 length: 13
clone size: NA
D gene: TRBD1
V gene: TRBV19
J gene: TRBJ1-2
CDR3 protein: CASIRQGDLGYTF
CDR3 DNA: TGTGCCAGTATCCGACAGGGGGATCTAGGCTACACCTTC

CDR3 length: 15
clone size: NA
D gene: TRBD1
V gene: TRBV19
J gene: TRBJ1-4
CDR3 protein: CASSTPGQHNEKLFF
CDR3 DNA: TGTGCCAGTAGTACCCCGGGACAGCATAATGAAAAACTGTTTTTT

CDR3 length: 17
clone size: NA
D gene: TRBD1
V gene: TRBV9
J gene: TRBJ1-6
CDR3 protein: CASSVGTGAPINSPLHF
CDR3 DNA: TGTGCCAGCAGCGTAGGGACAGGTGCCCCAATTAATTCACCCCTCCACTTT

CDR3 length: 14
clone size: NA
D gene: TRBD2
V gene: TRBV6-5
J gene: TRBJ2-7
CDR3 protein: CASRGGLAFYEQYF
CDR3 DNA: TGTGCCAGCAGGGGTGGACTAGCGTTCTACGAGCAGTACTTC

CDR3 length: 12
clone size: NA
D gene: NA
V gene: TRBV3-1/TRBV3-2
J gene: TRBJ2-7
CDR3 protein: CASSQDRHEQYF
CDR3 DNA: TGTGCCAGCAGCCAAGACAGGCACGAGCAGTACTTC

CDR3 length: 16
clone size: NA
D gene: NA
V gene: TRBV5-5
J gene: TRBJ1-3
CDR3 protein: CASSLPGAFSGNTIYF
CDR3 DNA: TGTGCCAGCAGCTTGCCAGGGGCCTTTTCTGGAAACACCATATATTTT

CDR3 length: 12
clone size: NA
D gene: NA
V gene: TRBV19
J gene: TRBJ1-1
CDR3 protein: CASSISGRKGFF
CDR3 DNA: TGTGCCAGTAGTATCTCGGGTCGGAAAGGTTTCTTT

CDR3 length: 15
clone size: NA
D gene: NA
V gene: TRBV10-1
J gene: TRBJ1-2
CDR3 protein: CASRGQAKPRYGYTF
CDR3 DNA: TGCGCCAGCAGGGGACAAGCGAAACCTCGGTATGGCTACACCTTC

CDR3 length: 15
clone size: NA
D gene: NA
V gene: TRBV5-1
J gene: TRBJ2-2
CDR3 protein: CASSTTIANTGELFF
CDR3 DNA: TGCGCCAGCAGCACTACCATCGCGAACACCGGGGAGCTGTTTTTT